This entry features one TCR beta chain sequence. The sample is drawn from a study of T-cell reconstitution after alpha-beta-depleted transplantation in children. Library preparation (for TCRbeta) was performed with unique molecular identifiers. TCRdb reprocessed the PCR reads via MiXCR and lists one record per CDR3 protein. The sample lists about 540,000 distinct CDR3 sequences, about 18% occurring once. The CDR3 spans 15 residues. The V gene's germline CDR1 is LNHDA and CDR2 SQIVND (reference sequence). J was trimmed by 3 bases and V by 3 bases; bases with no gene match: 3. V usage is TRBV19 and J usage is TRBJ2-1; 9 bases agree with TRBD2. The clonotype comes from a human donor who donated a stem cell graft to a child with acute lymphoblastic leukemia. Sequences were derived from PBMCs from the stem cell graft donor, sampled from the stem cell graft. CDR3 in amino acids: CASSMREGGYNEQFF. CDR3 DNA: TGTGCCAGTAGTATGCGGGAGGGCGGCTACAATGAGCAGTTCTTC.